This TCR beta chain was sequenced in a study of blood T cell repertoires in COVID-19 (dated by TCRdb to 2020 to 2021). Notes on the research overall: The collaborator samples originated in the United States, Italy and Spain and spanned the acute and convalescent phases of COVID-19. The repertoires were released in a freely available public database intended as a resource for research on the immune response to SARS-CoV-2. Samples were obtained from the ongoing ImmuneRACE study (first 160 participants) and from 1,000 to 1,500 subjects provided by 6 global collaborators. Nearly every sample came with metadata listing a de-identified subject ID, COVID-19 status, age in years and sex. Deeply sampled blood TCRbeta repertoires from subjects exposed to, actively infected with, or recovered from COVID-19 were included in the dataset. HLA class I and class II types, where available, came from metadata supplied by the sample provider rather than from assay-based typing. The prospective study material was composed of cDNA or gDNA derived from T cells, B-cell-depleted T cells, or PBMCs. On the study overall, not on this receptor specifically: Clinical and demographic metadata were provided uncurated, with the amount varying by source and participant.

The immunoSEQ Assay, a bias-controlled multiplex PCR, was used to amplify TCRbeta CDR3 regions from genomic DNA. The source study handled its data this way. The number of nucleated cells in each sample was estimated from the amplification of reference gene primers within the assay. To quantify the absolute abundance of each unique TCRbeta CDR3 rearrangement, sequence reads were collapsed and filtered. For each sample, productive Simpson clonality was calculated as the square root of Simpson's diversity index over productive rearrangements. Not all clones reach the TCRdb copy of this immuneACCESS table, which keeps in-frame sequences only. Checked studies attribute under half of the gap to unresolved V genes and leave the rest unexplained. The V and J calls and clone size come from that table; D and trimming were worked out from the DNA. This sample holds hundreds of thousands of clones; roughly 90% were observed only once. Together, the top ten hold about 2.2% of the sample.

On this clone: The antigen it binds to is not known. No much larger clonotype is one base removed from it; base qualities were not supplied.

Samples from volunteer blood donors who had recovered from COVID-19 were contributed by a second Seattle source. Each collaborating institution followed its own protocols to collect whole blood in K2EDTA tubes. For TCRbeta analysis, collaborators shipped samples as frozen whole blood, isolated PBMCs, or DNA extracted from either of those sample types. Sequenced sample: peripheral blood. This clonotype was obtained from a woman between 50 and 59 years old who had recovered from COVID-19.

The nucleotide sequence is given as TGCGCCAGCAGCTCCGGGACTGGGAATTCACCCCTCCACTTT. Its product reads: CASSSGTGNSPLHF. The chain joins TRBV5-1 to TRBJ1-6, with TRBD1 tentatively as D gene (5 bases match). CDR1 SGHRS and CDR2 YFSETQ are derived from the germline V gene. Deletion took 3 bases off V and 7 bases off J, with a span of 11 bases between the germline ends. The cysteine opens and the phenylalanine closes a CDR3 of 14 amino acids. Just the 42-base CDR3 DNA is kept, in frame starting at base 1.